This T cell receptor (beta chain) was recovered during a study of blood T cell repertoires in COVID-19. Study at large: The origin of the acute and convalescent COVID-19 samples was the United States, Italy and Spain. Sources were T cells, B-cell-depleted T cells, or PBMCs; the material itself was cDNA or gDNA.

The ends were cut back, 6 bases at V and 5 bases at J, with 13 bases in the middle. There are 13 residues in the CDR3. Germline assignment: CDR1 SEHNR and CDR2 FQNEAQ (reference sequence). Methods used by the authors: Estimates of nucleated cell counts were drawn from the amplification of reference gene primers. Sequenced by immunoSEQ multiplex PCR; TCRdb stores in-frame clones only, minus some. V, J and clone size are those of that table, while D and trimming were read from the DNA. The data hold 110,000 to 150,000 clones, with approximately 87% observed a single time. Sample: peripheral blood. The rearrangement links TRBV7-9 to TRBJ1-1; no clear D. This TCR was sampled from a middle-aged woman with acute or convalescent COVID-19. CDR3 amino acids: CASRRGDETEAFF. The CDR3, as DNA: TGTGCCAGCAGGCGGGGTGACGAAACTGAAGCTTTCTTT. Based on the CDR3 plus reference TRBV7-9 and TRBJ1-1, the full variable domain is DTGVSQNPRHKITKRGQNVTFRCDPISEHNRLYWYRQTLGQGPEFLTYFQNEAQLEKSRLLSDRFSAERPKGSFSTLEIQRTEQGDSAMYLCASRRGDETEAFFGQGTRLTVV.